This record concerns one T cell receptor (beta chain) sequence. This record comes from a study of blood T cell repertoires in COVID-19. Study-level background: Acute and convalescent COVID-19 samples came from the United States, Italy and Spain. T cells, B-cell-depleted T cells, or PBMCs provided the cDNA or gDNA that served as material.

The V and J ends lost 0 bases and 3 bases respectively, with 15 bases between them. This CDR3 has 16 residues. Germline V lookup: CDR1 LGHDT, CDR2 YNNKEL (reference sequence). Authors' methods: Amplified reference gene primers provided the basis for estimating nucleated cell counts. TCRdb's table, derived via immunoSEQ multiplex PCR, lists solely in-frame clones and lacks some. V and J calls and clone size come straight from that table; D and trimming were deduced from the DNA. The table includes over 150,000 clones, roughly 80% detected once. The rearrangement links TRBV3-1 (or the pseudogene TRBV3-2) to TRBJ2-7, with D possibly matching TRBD2 (6 bases). This TCR came from a human donor in a cohort sampled during active COVID-19. The sample was peripheral blood. CDR3 in DNA: TGTGCCAGCAGCCAAGATTACATGGCGGGGAACTACGAGCAGTACTTC. Protein sequence: CASSQDYMAGNYEQYF.